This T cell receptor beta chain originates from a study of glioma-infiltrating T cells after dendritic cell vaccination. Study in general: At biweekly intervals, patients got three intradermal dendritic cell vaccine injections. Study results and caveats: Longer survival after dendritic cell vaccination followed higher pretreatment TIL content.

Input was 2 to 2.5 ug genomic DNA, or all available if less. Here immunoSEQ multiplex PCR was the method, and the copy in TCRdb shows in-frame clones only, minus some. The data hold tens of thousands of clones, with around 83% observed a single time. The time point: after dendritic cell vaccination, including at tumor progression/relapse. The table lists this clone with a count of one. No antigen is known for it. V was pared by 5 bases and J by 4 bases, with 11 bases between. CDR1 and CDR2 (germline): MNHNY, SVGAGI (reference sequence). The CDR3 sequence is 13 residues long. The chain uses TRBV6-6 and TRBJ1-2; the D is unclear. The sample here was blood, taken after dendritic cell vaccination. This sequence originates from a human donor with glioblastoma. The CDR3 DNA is TGTGCCAGCAGTCAAGACGGACTCTATGGCTACACCTTC. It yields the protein CASSQDGLYGYTF.